This is a list of T cell receptor beta chains from one sample in a study of T-cell memory formation after mild COVID-19. TCRdb re-called the 5' RACE reads with MiXCR, one entry per CDR3 protein. The sample carries a few hundred thousand distinct CDR3 sequences, around 30% recorded once. Sequencing was done on a sample of PBMCs or a T cell subset sorted from them (not recorded which). The receptors here all came from an adult woman who had mild COVID-19 (a few samples of this study predate the infection). Cell type and time point are not known. Each CDR3 is given with its conserved first and last residue. The D gene is left open where the match is weak. Expanded clones get a size class; other rows say once, few or many, or leave the size out.

>TRBD2|TRBV4-2|few|TRBJ2-1
CASSQDLAGHSYNEQFF
TGTGCCAGCAGCCAAGATCTAGCGGGGCACTCCTACAATGAGCAGTTCTTC
>NA|TRBV28|NA|TRBJ2-7
CASSFLNYEQYF
TGTGCCAGCAGTTTCCTCAACTACGAGCAGTACTTC
>TRBD1|TRBV6-5|few|TRBJ2-3
CASSNTGALSTDTQYF
TGTGCCAGCAGTAACACAGGGGCACTAAGCACAGATACGCAGTATTTT
>NA|TRBV5-1|few|TRBJ2-1
CASNLEGGSSYNEQFF
TGCGCCAGCAACCTTGAAGGGGGGAGCTCCTACAATGAGCAGTTCTTC
>NA|TRBV18|NA|TRBJ1-3
CASSRSSGNTIYF
TGTGCCAGCTCACGCAGCTCTGGAAACACCATATATTTT
>NA|TRBV25-1|NA|TRBJ1-1
CASSPRGVGNTEAFF
TGTGCCAGCAGTCCCAGGGGCGTGGGGAACACTGAAGCTTTCTTT
>NA|TRBV15|NA|TRBJ1-2
CATSRDHLTGGGYGYTF
TGTGCCACCAGCAGAGATCATCTAACCGGCGGGGGCTATGGCTACACCTTC
>NA|TRBV5-6|NA|TRBJ1-2
CASSLVVNGYTF
TGTGCCAGCAGCTTGGTGGTGAATGGCTACACCTTC
>NA|TRBV11-2|few|TRBJ2-2
CASSRTRDTGELFF
TGTGCCAGCAGCCGCACAAGGGACACCGGGGAGCTGTTTTTT
>NA|TRBV4-2|NA|TRBJ2-7
CASSQVLTYEQYF
TGTGCCAGCAGCCAAGTGTTGACCTACGAGCAGTACTTC
>TRBD2|TRBV7-9|few|TRBJ2-1
CASSLGPRGAVHEQFF
TGTGCCAGCAGCTTAGGTCCGCGGGGGGCCGTGCATGAGCAGTTCTTC
>NA|TRBV9|NA|TRBJ2-3
CASSVSGADTQYF
TGTGCCAGCAGCGTGAGTGGGGCCGATACGCAGTATTTT
>NA|TRBV20-1|few|TRBJ1-5
CSARAGEVQPQHF
TGCAGTGCTAGAGCTGGGGAGGTTCAGCCCCAGCATTTT
>TRBD2|TRBV7-3|NA|TRBJ2-1
CASSPPFLAGVVNEQFF
TGTGCCAGCAGCCCACCATTCCTAGCGGGAGTTGTCAATGAGCAGTTCTTC
>NA|TRBV28|NA|TRBJ2-7
CASSSTGPLGYEQYF
TGTGCCAGCAGCTCGACAGGACCTCTTGGCTACGAGCAGTACTTC
>NA|TRBV24-1|few|TRBJ2-1
CATRTDNEQFF
TGTGCCACCAGGACCGACAATGAGCAGTTCTTC
>NA|TRBV27|many|TRBJ1-3
CASRPLRDTSGNTIYF
TGTGCCAGCAGGCCTCTCCGGGACACCTCTGGAAACACCATATATTTT
>NA|TRBV6-2/TRBV6-3|NA|TRBJ1-2
CASSPSGGGYTF
TGTGCCAGCAGCCCTTCGGGCGGTGGCTACACCTTC
>TRBD1|TRBV24-1|NA|TRBJ1-2
CATSVGQGNYGYTF
TGTGCCACCAGTGTCGGACAGGGGAACTATGGCTACACCTTC
>NA|TRBV11-3|few|TRBJ2-7
CASSLPPNSQPYPPQYF
TGTGCCAGCAGTCTACCCCCGAACAGCCAACCTTATCCGCCACAGTACTTC
>NA|TRBV20-1|NA|TRBJ2-3
CSARDPRVADTQYF
TGCAGTGCTAGAGATCCTCGGGTAGCAGATACGCAGTATTTT
>NA|TRBV6-1|NA|TRBJ2-2
CASSTAPNTGELFF
TGTGCCAGTTCGACTGCCCCGAACACCGGGGAGCTGTTTTTT
>TRBD2|TRBV9|few|TRBJ2-7
CASSVSGGGPYEQYF
TGTGCCAGCAGCGTAAGTGGCGGGGGACCCTACGAGCAGTACTTC
>TRBD1|TRBV20-1|NA|TRBJ2-3
CSARATGASTTDTQYF
TGCAGTGCCCGAGCGACAGGGGCGTCGACCACAGATACGCAGTATTTT
>TRBD2|TRBV25-1|NA|TRBJ2-2
CASSEYFGGTSGTLNTGELFF
TGTGCCAGCAGTGAATATTTTGGCGGGACTAGCGGGACGTTGAACACCGGGGAGCTGTTTTTT
>NA|TRBV20-1|few|TRBJ2-5
CSASDRNRQETQYF
TGCAGTGCTAGCGACAGGAATCGCCAAGAGACCCAGTACTTC
>TRBD2|TRBV4-2|few|TRBJ2-1
CASSQDSTSVYNEQFF
TGTGCCAGCAGCCAAGATTCGACTAGCGTCTACAATGAGCAGTTCTTC
>TRBD1|TRBV7-9|NA|TRBJ2-1
CASSLTGPFF
TGTGCCAGCAGTCTGACAGGGCCGTTCTTC
>TRBD2|TRBV3-1|NA|TRBJ2-1
CASSGALAGGIFNEQFF
TGTGCCAGCAGCGGGGCTCTAGCGGGAGGGATTTTTAATGAGCAGTTCTTC
>NA|TRBV29-1|few|TRBJ1-1
CSVGFETDTEAFF
TGCAGCGTTGGATTTGAGACGGACACTGAAGCTTTCTTT
>TRBD2|TRBV6-2/TRBV6-3|NA|TRBJ2-1
CASMGSGTFNDEQFF
TGTGCCAGCATGGGTAGCGGGACTTTTAACGATGAGCAGTTCTTC
>NA|TRBV7-2|NA|TRBJ1-1
CASSRRVDTEAFF
TGTGCCAGCAGCCGGAGGGTCGATACTGAAGCTTTCTTT
>NA|TRBV30|once|TRBJ1-5
CAWSVGLYSNQPQHF
TGTGCCTGGAGTGTTGGACTTTATAGCAATCAGCCCCAGCATTTT
>TRBD1|TRBV20-1|few|TRBJ1-5
CSARDRKGQGNQPQHF
TGCAGTGCTAGAGATCGTAAGGGACAGGGAAATCAGCCCCAGCATTTT
>TRBD1|TRBV29-1|few|TRBJ2-7
CSVESYFWTGSTEQYF
TGCAGCGTTGAGTCCTACTTCTGGACAGGGAGTACCGAGCAGTACTTC
>NA|TRBV4-3|many|TRBJ2-3
CASSQDPQGEGSDTQYF
TGCGCCAGCAGCCAAGATCCTCAGGGGGAGGGCTCAGATACGCAGTATTTT
>NA|TRBV7-9|few|TRBJ1-3
CASSLAANGNTIYF
TGTGCCAGCAGCTTGGCGGCGAACGGAAACACCATATATTTT
>NA|TRBV20-1|few|TRBJ1-1
CSALLPRTGTNTEAFF
TGCAGTGCCCTACTTCCTAGAACAGGGACTAACACTGAAGCTTTCTTT
>NA|TRBV7-2|NA|TRBJ2-3
CASSLGHAVRGSDTQYF
TGTGCCAGCAGCTTAGGACATGCCGTCCGAGGTTCAGATACGCAGTATTTT
>NA|TRBV6-5|NA|TRBJ1-1
CASSYGPNTEAFF
TGTGCCAGCAGTTACGGACCGAACACTGAAGCTTTCTTT
>TRBD2|TRBV5-1|few|TRBJ2-5
CASSLASGTGETQYF
TGCGCCAGCAGCTTGGCTAGCGGAACGGGGGAGACCCAGTACTTC
>NA|TRBV4-2|NA|TRBJ1-4
CASSPTGSYNEKLFF
TGTGCCAGCAGCCCTACCGGGTCCTACAATGAAAAACTGTTTTTT
>NA|TRBV20-1|NA|TRBJ2-1
CSASSGSYNEQFF
TGCAGTGCTAGTAGCGGCTCCTACAATGAGCAGTTCTTC
>NA|TRBV30|NA|TRBJ1-1
CACSEKGMVVSTEAFF
TGTGCCTGCTCTGAGAAGGGGATGGTGGTCAGCACTGAAGCTTTCTTT
>NA|TRBV12-3/TRBV12-4|few|TRBJ1-1
CASSLWGNTEAFF
TGTGCCAGCAGTTTATGGGGGAACACTGAAGCTTTCTTT
>NA|TRBV27|NA|TRBJ2-2
CASSFWTGELFF
TGTGCCAGCAGTTTCTGGACCGGGGAGCTGTTTTTT
>TRBD1|TRBV7-8|NA|TRBJ2-1
CASSLHRDRATNEQFF
TGTGCCAGCAGCTTACACCGGGACAGGGCGACCAATGAGCAGTTCTTC
>TRBD2|TRBV6-5|NA|TRBJ2-7
CASSYGGDSSYEQYF
TGTGCCAGCAGTTACGGGGGGGACTCATCCTACGAGCAGTACTTC
>TRBD2|TRBV19|NA|TRBJ2-1
CASRGSVAGGYNEQFF
TGTGCCAGTAGAGGTTCGGTAGCGGGAGGTTACAATGAGCAGTTCTTC
>NA|TRBV3-1|few|TRBJ1-1
CASSQFDSNTEAFF
TGTGCCAGCAGCCAATTTGACAGCAACACTGAAGCTTTCTTT
>NA|TRBV4-2|NA|TRBJ1-2
CASSQDKFIDYGYTF
TGTGCCAGCAGCCAAGATAAGTTCATTGACTATGGCTACACCTTC
>NA|TRBV12-3/TRBV12-4|few|TRBJ2-3
CASSKAGLDTQYF
TGTGCCAGCAGTAAGGCGGGATTGGATACGCAGTATTTT
>NA|TRBV12-3/TRBV12-4|few|TRBJ2-7
CASSFESYEQYF
TGTGCCAGCAGTTTTGAGAGCTACGAGCAGTACTTC